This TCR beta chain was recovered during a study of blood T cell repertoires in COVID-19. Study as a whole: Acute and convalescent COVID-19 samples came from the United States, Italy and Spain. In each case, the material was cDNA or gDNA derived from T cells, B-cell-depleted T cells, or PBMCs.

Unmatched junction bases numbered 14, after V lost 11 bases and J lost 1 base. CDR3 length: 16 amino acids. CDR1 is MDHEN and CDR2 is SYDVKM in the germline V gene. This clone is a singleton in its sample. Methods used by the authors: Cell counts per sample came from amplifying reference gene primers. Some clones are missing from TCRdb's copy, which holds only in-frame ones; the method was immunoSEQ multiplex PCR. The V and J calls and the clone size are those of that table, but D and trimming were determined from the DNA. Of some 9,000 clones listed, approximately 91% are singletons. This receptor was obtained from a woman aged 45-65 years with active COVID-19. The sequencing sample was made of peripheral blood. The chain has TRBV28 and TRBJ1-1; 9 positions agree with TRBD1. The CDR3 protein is CAATTGGGISNTEAFF. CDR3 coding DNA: TGTGCCGCCACGACAGGGGGTGGAATCTCGAACACTGAAGCTTTCTTT.